One and the same sample provided the 30 T cell receptor beta chains below, sequenced in a study of blood T cells in healthy people across ages (dated by TCRdb to between 2014 and 2016). Library preparation employed 5' RACE. The run used an Illumina HiSeq 2500. A second PCR of about 6 to 11 cycles was performed with a sample-barcoded 5' primer and a J-beta primer mix. TCRdb reran the public reads through fastp at Q25 and MiXCR, keeping productive beta chains. Each CDR3 protein gets just one entry, which takes the most common genes and DNA from the rows behind it. The sample yields about 1.1 million distinct CDR3 sequences; roughly two fifths were counted once. The ten largest clones represent 10% to 15% of the sample. The specimen was blood. These receptors came from a young man in good health.

The chain has TRBV18 and TRBJ2-1, with D possibly TRBD1 on 6 matching bases. The CDR3 is 13 residues long. CDR1 and CDR2 (germline): KGHSH, LQKENI. V lost 6 bases and J 13 bases, leaving 19 bases between the germline ends. The CDR3 sequence: CASSLDSQETQFF. CDR3 nucleotides: TGTGCCAGCTCCCTGGACAGCCAAGAGACCCAGTTCTTC. The full variable domain, its missing parts supplied by reference TRBV18 and TRBJ2-1, is NAGVMQNPRHLVRRRGQEARLRCSPMKGHSHVYWYRQLPEEGLKFMVYLQKENIIDESGMPKERFSAEFPKEGPSILRIQQVVRGDSAAYFCASSLDSQETQFFGPGTRLTVL.

The chain is built from TRBV30 and TRBJ1-2; TRBD1 aligns across 7 bases. The V gene end was trimmed by 1 base and the J gene end by 3 bases; junction bases not matched to a gene: 5. Germline lookup yields CDR1 GTSNPN and CDR2 SVGIG (reference sequence). The CDR3 consists of 14 residues. CDR3 sequence (DNA): TGTGCCTGGAGTGCCGCTGACAGGGACTATGGCTACACCTTC. Amino acid sequence: CAWSAADRDYGYTF.

This rearrangement joins TRBV6-6 to TRBJ1-1, with D uncertain. This CDR3 has 14 amino acids. Trimming removed 2 bases from V and 0 bases from J, with 7 bases in between. Looked up from germline, CDR1 is MNHNY and CDR2 is SVGAGI (reference sequence). The CDR3 DNA reads TGTGCCAGCAGTTACGTCGGAATGAACACTGAAGCTTTCTTT. It translates to CASSYVGMNTEAFF.

This clonotype was detected only a few times. This chain links TRBV28 with TRBJ1-5; no clear D gene. Trimming removed 4 bases at V and 4 bases at J, with 5 bases between. The germline V gene encodes CDR1 MDHEN and CDR2 SYDVKM. The CDR3 contains 12 residues. CDR3 protein: CASSSANQPQHF. Here the CDR3 DNA reads TGTGCCAGCAGTTCGGCGAATCAGCCCCAGCATTTT. Filled out from reference TRBV28 and TRBJ1-5, the complete variable domain reads DVKVTQSSRYLVKRTGEKVFLECVQDMDHENMFWYRQDPGLGLRLIYFSYDVKMKEKGDIPEGYSVSREKKERFSLILESASTNQTSMYLCASSSANQPQHFGDGTRLSIL.

This chain connects TRBV18 to TRBJ1-5; D is unresolved. V was trimmed by 3 bases and J by 0 bases, leaving 12 bases between them. This CDR3 has 16 amino acids. The germline V gene has CDR1 KGHSH and CDR2 LQKENI. Here the CDR3 reads CASSPPGQYSNQPQHF. The CDR3 DNA reads as TGTGCCAGCTCACCCCCTGGGCAGTATAGCAATCAGCCCCAGCATTTT.

By its share, this clonotype is medium-sized. The gene calls are TRBV20-1 and TRBJ2-5; 7 bases are shared with TRBD2. The CDR3 extends over 17 amino acids. The V segment lost 3 bases and the J segment 6 bases; nucleotides outside the gene matches: 19. Looked up from germline, CDR1 is DFQATT and CDR2 is SNEGSKA (reference sequence). This chain's CDR3 is CSASPDLRTSTLKTQYF. The CDR3 coding sequence is TGCAGTGCTAGTCCCGACCTTCGGACTAGTACCTTGAAGACCCAGTACTTC.

J is TRBJ2-3 and V is TRBV20-1, with 12 bases matching TRBD2. The CDR3 is 15 amino acids. Germline V lookup: CDR1 DFQATT, CDR2 SNEGSKA (reference sequence). The V gene end was trimmed by 6 bases and the J gene end by 2 bases; junction bases not matched to a gene: 6. CDR3 bases: TGCAGTGCCAGACTAGCGGGGGACCTCACAGATACGCAGTATTTT. Encoded protein: CSARLAGDLTDTQYF.

The chain carries TRBV6-1 and TRBJ2-2; D is ambiguous. Per the germline V gene, CDR1 is MNHNS and CDR2 is SASEGT. The CDR3 consists of 14 residues. The germline V and J ends were trimmed by 6 bases and 1 base, with 9 bases remaining between them. The CDR3 DNA is TGTGCCAGCAGCATAGACGGGAACACCGGGGAGCTGTTTTTT. This codes for CASSIDGNTGELFF.

This clonotype was recorded a few times. This chain links TRBV9 with TRBJ1-1, with D tentatively TRBD1 (6 bases). Germline V gene sequence: CDR1 SGDLS, CDR2 YYNGEE. Trimming took off 0 bases at V and 1 base at J, with 10 bases between the two ends. The CDR3 sequence is 15 residues long. CDR3 coding DNA: TGTGCCAGCAGCGTAGCGCCGGGGGCGAACACTGAAGCTTTCTTT. Residues: CASSVAPGANTEAFF.

V is TRBV6-2 or TRBV6-3 and J is TRBJ2-3; tentative D call: TRBD2 (6 bases). CDR1 and CDR2 (germline): MNHEY, SVGEGT. The CDR3 runs to 13 residues. Trimming left V 8 bases short and J 2 bases short, with 11 bases between. CDR3 sequence (DNA): TGTGCCAGCGCGGGACTTTTCACAGATACGCAGTATTTT. This gives the protein CASAGLFTDTQYF.

This clonotype was seen repeatedly, ten times or more. This chain's CDR3 is CASSEAPQDNYEQYF. CDR3 nucleotides: TGTGCCAGCAGTGAAGCCCCCCAGGATAACTACGAGCAGTACTTC. The chain links TRBV2 to TRBJ2-7; no definite D call. Trimming stripped 0 bases from V and 3 bases from J, with 12 bases between. This CDR3 is built from 15 residues. In germline, CDR1 is SNHLY, CDR2 FYNNEI.

V gene TRBV9 combines with J gene TRBJ2-7; D may be TRBD1 (5 bases). Germline values: CDR1 SGDLS, CDR2 YYNGEE. The CDR3 length is 13 residues. Trimming left V 6 bases short and J 7 bases short, with 17 bases between. The CDR3 loop is CASTGYYRTEQYF. In nucleotides, the CDR3 is TGTGCCAGCACAGGGTACTACCGTACGGAGCAGTACTTC.

The chain is built from TRBV20-1 and TRBJ2-1, with 11 nucleotides matching TRBD2. This CDR3 contains 16 residues. Germline V gives CDR1 DFQATT, CDR2 SNEGSKA (reference sequence). Unmatched junction bases numbered 7, after V lost 2 bases and J lost 4 bases. CDR3 residues: CSARLAGGTGYNEQFF. Written as DNA, the CDR3 is TGCAGTGCTAGATTAGCGGGGGGGACGGGGTACAATGAGCAGTTCTTC.

The genes are TRBV5-6 and TRBJ1-2; the D is unclear. The germline V gene encodes CDR1 SGHDT and CDR2 YYEEEE. V gave up 6 bases and J gave up 4 bases, with 10 bases separating them. CDR3 length: 12 residues. The CDR3 nucleotides read TGTGCCAGCAATGATATGGGCTATGGCTACACCTTC. Translation gives CASNDMGYGYTF.

This clonotype was recorded a few times. CDR3 sequence: CASSLPIPVYTF. The DNA of the CDR3 is TGTGCCAGCAGCTTACCGATCCCCGTGTACACCTTC. The genes are TRBV7-2 and TRBJ1-2; D unclear. V was clipped by 2 bases and J by 11 bases, with 12 bases between them. The germline CDR1 and CDR2 sequences are SGHTA and FQGNSA. The CDR3 has 12 amino acids.

This clonotype was picked up a small number of times. The chain employs TRBV27 and TRBJ1-1; 11 bases map to TRBD1. The CDR3 has 13 residues. Looked up from germline, CDR1 is MNHEY and CDR2 is SMNVEV (reference sequence). The junction had 8 bases not matched to a gene; V was cut back by 6 bases and J by 11 bases. DNA of the CDR3: TGTGCCAGCAGCGAAACCCGGACAGGGGGCGCTTTCTTT. Its protein product is CASSETRTGGAFF.

The chain links TRBV18 to TRBJ1-1, with 7 bases identical to TRBD1. V lost 3 bases to trimming and J lost 4 bases; unmatched junction nucleotides: 5. The CDR3 sequence is 14 residues long. Looked up from germline, CDR1 is KGHSH and CDR2 is LQKENI. CDR3 amino acids: CASSPPDRATEAFF. The CDR3 nucleotides are TGTGCCAGCTCACCCCCTGACAGGGCCACTGAAGCTTTCTTT.

This clonotype was picked up a small number of times. CDR3: CASSPYRAGKNEKLFF. DNA of the CDR3: TGTGCCAGCAGCCCATACAGGGCAGGAAAGAATGAAAAACTGTTTTTT. The gene calls are TRBV27 and TRBJ1-4; perhaps TRBD1 as D (6 bases). Trimming left V 6 bases short and J 5 bases short, with 19 bases between. The CDR3 consists of 16 residues. Germline V gives CDR1 MNHEY, CDR2 SMNVEV (reference sequence).

As DNA, the CDR3 is TGTGCCAGCTCACGAGACAGATACAATCAGCCCCAGCATTTT. This sequence encodes CASSRDRYNQPQHF. The chain employs TRBV18 and TRBJ1-5; possibly TRBD1 for D (5 bases). Germline CDR1 reads KGHSH; CDR2 reads LQKENI. This CDR3 comprises 14 residues. The V end lost 4 bases, the J end lost 3 bases, and 10 bases lay between the germline ends.

The V and J genes are TRBV20-1 and TRBJ1-2, with TRBD1 matching over 7 bases. The V segment lost 6 bases and the J segment 0 bases; nucleotides outside the gene matches: 10. CDR1 and CDR2 from the germline V gene are DFQATT and SNEGSKA (reference sequence). This CDR3 is built from 15 residues. The CDR3 nucleotides are TGCAGTGCCCCCGGGACAGCCGGAGCTAACTATGGCTACACCTTC. Translating gives CSAPGTAGANYGYTF.

Of note for this clonotype: This may stem from a read error, because a much larger clone lies one nucleotide away. The chain employs TRBV5-1 and TRBJ1-1; 7 bases are shared with TRBD1. The V gene's germline CDR1 is SGHRS and CDR2 YFSETQ. V was pared by 4 bases and J by 7 bases, with 7 bases of the junction left unmatched. This CDR3 has 13 amino acids. In DNA form, the CDR3 reads TGCGCCAGCAGCCTCGACAGGGTTGTTGAAGCTTTCTTT. Its translation is CASSLDRVVEAFF.

This chain joins TRBV29-1 and TRBJ2-4; 7 nucleotides line up with TRBD1. V was clipped by 7 bases and J by 12 bases; unmatched bases: 18. The CDR3 is 14 amino acids. Germline V lookup: CDR1 SQVTM, CDR2 ANQGSEA. The CDR3 sequence is CSAQTRDSFTSQYF. As DNA, the CDR3 is TGCAGCGCCCAAACCCGGGACAGCTTCACCAGTCAGTACTTC.

The rearrangement joins TRBV6-1 to TRBJ2-4; D is perhaps TRBD1 (5 bases). The CDR3 sequence is 17 residues long. Germline CDR1 is MNHNS and CDR2 is SASEGT. The V end lost 1 base, the J end lost 0 bases, and 13 bases lay between the germline ends. The CDR3 sequence: CASSEDRPSSAKNIQYF. As DNA, the CDR3 is TGTGCCAGCAGTGAAGACAGGCCCTCTTCAGCCAAAAACATTCAGTACTTC.

The J gene is TRBJ1-1, the V gene TRBV6-1; D not resolved. The V end was cut by 3 bases, the J end by 4 bases, with 12 bases between. The CDR3 spans 14 residues. From germline, CDR1 is MNHNS and CDR2 SASEGT. The CDR3 sequence: CASSEHSSRTEAFF. In nucleotides, the CDR3 is TGTGCCAGCAGTGAGCACTCATCCCGCACTGAAGCTTTCTTT.

This clonotype has a handful of counts. The rearrangement joins TRBV7-2 to TRBJ1-4; D might be TRBD1 (5 bases). V was pared by 0 bases and J by 5 bases, with 7 bases between. The CDR3 sequence is 14 residues long. CDR1 is SGHTA, CDR2 FQGNSA, per germline. In DNA, the CDR3 is TGTGCCAGCAGCTTAGCCTCAGGGAATGAAAAACTGTTTTTT. Protein sequence: CASSLASGNEKLFF.

The genes are TRBV2 and TRBJ2-2, with 7 positions matching TRBD1. CDR1 is SNHLY, CDR2 FYNNEI, per germline. The CDR3 totals 17 residues. J gave up 0 bases and V 1 base, and 5 bases lay outside the gene matches. CDR3 in amino acids: CASSEVEDRPNTGELFF. In DNA, the CDR3 is TGTGCCAGCAGTGAAGTAGAGGACAGGCCGAACACCGGGGAGCTGTTTTTT.

There are a few counts of this clonotype. The chain recombines TRBV12-3 or TRBV12-4 with TRBJ2-1; weak D call: TRBD1 (7 bases). This CDR3 is 14 amino acids long. V lost 8 bases and J 0 bases, leaving 11 bases between the germline ends. This CDR3 is CASQGGYSYNEQFF. The CDR3, as DNA: TGTGCCAGCCAGGGGGGTTACTCCTACAATGAGCAGTTCTTC.

This clonotype was recorded a few times. The V call is TRBV2, the J call TRBJ1-2; 8 bases are shared with TRBD1. J lost 0 bases, V lost 5 bases, and 5 bases had no gene match. The CDR3 is 15 amino acids. CDR1 and CDR2 (germline): SNHLY, FYNNEI. The CDR3 nucleotides read TGTGCCAGCAGTTTGGACAGGGTGCCTAACTATGGCTACACCTTC. Its protein product is CASSLDRVPNYGYTF.

The chain links TRBV28 to TRBJ2-2; perhaps TRBD1 as D (5 bases). The CDR3 is 14 amino acids. Germline V CDR1 and CDR2: MDHEN, SYDVKM. Trimming cost V 6 bases and J 4 bases, with 12 bases left between them. The CDR3 is CASRTTEITGELFF. The CDR3 bases are TGTGCCAGCAGAACGACAGAAATCACCGGGGAGCTGTTTTTT.

This clonotype was detected only a few times. The chain couples TRBV5-1 to TRBJ2-5; 7 positions agree with TRBD1. Germline V gene sequence: CDR1 SGHRS, CDR2 YFSETQ. The CDR3 contains 16 residues. V lost 0 bases, J lost 1 base, and 6 bases stayed unmatched. For the CDR3, the DNA is TGCGCCAGCAGCTTGGGGATTGGGACAGCCCAAGAGACCCAGTACTTC. It codes for CASSLGIGTAQETQYF. Drawing the rest from reference TRBV5-1 and TRBJ2-5, the complete variable domain is KAGVTQTPRYLIKTRGQQVTLSCSPISGHRSVSWYQQTPGQGLQFLFEYFSETQRNKGNFPGRFSGRQFSNSRSEMNVSTLELGDSALYLCASSLGIGTAQETQYFGPGTRLLVL.